The present entry profiles one TCR beta chain with its context. The antigen remains undetermined. The data stem from a study of cytomegalovirus exposure and HLA in healthy donors. Germline V lookup: CDR1 MNHNY, CDR2 SVGAGI (reference sequence). The germline V and J ends were trimmed by 8 bases and 0 bases, with 11 bases remaining between them. The CDR3 length is 13 residues. Regarding the study as a whole: When analyzed later, a missense DCLRE1C variant was found to be linked to TCR beta V- and J-gene trimming.

Vbeta (60) and Jbeta (13) primers were used in the PCR. Assay used: immunoSEQ multiplex PCR; TCRdb lists only in-frame clones, some missing. The sample shows around 130,000 clones, around 83% of them seen only once. Specimen: PBMCs. The TCR originated in a man aged 45-60 years in good health and CMV-seronegative. The J gene is TRBJ2-7, the V gene TRBV6-6; D unclear. The CDR3 region is CASLGTNSYEQYF. CDR3 nucleotide sequence: TGTGCCAGCCTTGGCACCAACTCCTACGAGCAGTACTTC.